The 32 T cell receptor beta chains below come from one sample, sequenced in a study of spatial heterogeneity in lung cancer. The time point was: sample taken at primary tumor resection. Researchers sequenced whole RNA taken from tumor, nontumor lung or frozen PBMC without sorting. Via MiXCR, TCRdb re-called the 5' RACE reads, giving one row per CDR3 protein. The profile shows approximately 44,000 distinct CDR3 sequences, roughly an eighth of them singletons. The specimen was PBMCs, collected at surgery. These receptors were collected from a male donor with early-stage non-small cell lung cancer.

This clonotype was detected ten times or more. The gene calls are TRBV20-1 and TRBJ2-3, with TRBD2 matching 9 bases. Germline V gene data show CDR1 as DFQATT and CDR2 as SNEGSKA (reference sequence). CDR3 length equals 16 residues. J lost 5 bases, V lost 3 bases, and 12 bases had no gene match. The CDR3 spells CSASGLAGLGGDTQYF. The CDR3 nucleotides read TGCAGTGCTAGCGGCCTAGCGGGGCTCGGGGGAGATACGCAGTATTTT.

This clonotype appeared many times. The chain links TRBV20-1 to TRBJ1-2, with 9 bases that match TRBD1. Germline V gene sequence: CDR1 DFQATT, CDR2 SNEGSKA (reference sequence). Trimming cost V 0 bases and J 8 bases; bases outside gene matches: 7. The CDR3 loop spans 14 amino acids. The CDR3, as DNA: TGCAGTGCTAGAGAGACAGGGGGTGCTCGAGGCTACACCTTC. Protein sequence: CSARETGGARGYTF.

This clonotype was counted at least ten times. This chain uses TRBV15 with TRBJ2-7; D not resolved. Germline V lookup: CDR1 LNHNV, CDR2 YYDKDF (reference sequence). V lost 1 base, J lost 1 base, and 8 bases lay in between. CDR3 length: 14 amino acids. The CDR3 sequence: CATSRGTRSYEQYF. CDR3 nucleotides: TGTGCCACCAGCAGAGGAACGAGATCCTACGAGCAGTACTTC.

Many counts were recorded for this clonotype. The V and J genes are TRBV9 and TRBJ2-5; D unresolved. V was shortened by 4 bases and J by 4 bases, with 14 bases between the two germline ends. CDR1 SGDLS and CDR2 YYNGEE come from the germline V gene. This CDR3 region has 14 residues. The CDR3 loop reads CASSPLSSSETQYF. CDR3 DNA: TGTGCCAGCAGCCCCCTTTCCTCTTCAGAGACCCAGTACTTC.

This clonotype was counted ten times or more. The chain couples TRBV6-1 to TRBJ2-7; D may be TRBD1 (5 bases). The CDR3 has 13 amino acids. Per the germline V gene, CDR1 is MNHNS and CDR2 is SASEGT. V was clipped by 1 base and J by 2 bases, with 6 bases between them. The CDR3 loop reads CASSEGTPYEQYF. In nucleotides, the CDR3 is TGTGCCAGCAGTGAAGGGACACCCTACGAGCAGTACTTC.

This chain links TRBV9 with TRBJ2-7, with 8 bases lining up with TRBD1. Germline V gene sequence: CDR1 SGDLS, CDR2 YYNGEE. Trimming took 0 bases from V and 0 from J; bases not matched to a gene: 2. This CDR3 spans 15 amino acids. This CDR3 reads CASSVGTGRSYEQYF. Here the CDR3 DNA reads TGTGCCAGCAGCGTAGGGACAGGGCGCTCCTACGAGCAGTACTTC. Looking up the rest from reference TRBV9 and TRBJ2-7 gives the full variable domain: DSGVTQTPKHLITATGQRVTLRCSPRSGDLSVYWYQQSLDQGLQFLIQYYNGEERAKGNILERFSAQQFPDLHSELNLSSLELGDSALYFCASSVGTGRSYEQYFGPGTRLTVT.

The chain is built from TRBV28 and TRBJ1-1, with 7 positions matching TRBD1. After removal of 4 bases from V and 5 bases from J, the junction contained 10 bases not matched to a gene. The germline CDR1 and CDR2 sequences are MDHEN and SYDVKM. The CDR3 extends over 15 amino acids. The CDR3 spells CASSSPHRGETEAFF. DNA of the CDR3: TGTGCCAGCAGTTCCCCCCACAGGGGCGAAACTGAAGCTTTCTTT.

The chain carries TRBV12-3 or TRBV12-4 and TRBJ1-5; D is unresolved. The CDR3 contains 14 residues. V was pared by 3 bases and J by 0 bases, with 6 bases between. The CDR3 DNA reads TGTGCCAGCAGTTTTGAAGGTAGCAATCAGCCCCAGCATTTT. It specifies CASSFEGSNQPQHF.

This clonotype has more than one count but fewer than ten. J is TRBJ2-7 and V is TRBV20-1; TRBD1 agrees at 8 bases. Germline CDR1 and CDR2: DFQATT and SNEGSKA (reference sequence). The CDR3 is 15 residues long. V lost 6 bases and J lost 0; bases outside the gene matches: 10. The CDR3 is CSATDREVASYEQYF. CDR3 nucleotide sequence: TGCAGTGCCACGGACAGGGAGGTAGCCTCCTACGAGCAGTACTTC.

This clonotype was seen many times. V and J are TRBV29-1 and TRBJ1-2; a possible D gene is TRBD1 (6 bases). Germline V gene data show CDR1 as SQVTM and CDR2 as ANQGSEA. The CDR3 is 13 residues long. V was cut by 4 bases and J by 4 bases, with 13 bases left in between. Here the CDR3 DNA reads TGCAGCGTTGGCTTACTGGGGGCCTATGGCTACACCTTC. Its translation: CSVGLLGAYGYTF.

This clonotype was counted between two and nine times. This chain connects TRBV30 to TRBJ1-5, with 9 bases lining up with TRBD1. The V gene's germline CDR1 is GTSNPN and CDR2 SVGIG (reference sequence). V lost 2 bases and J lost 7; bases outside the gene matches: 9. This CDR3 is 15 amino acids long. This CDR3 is CAWSPNDRGDQPQHF. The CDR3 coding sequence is TGTGCCTGGAGTCCTAACGACAGGGGGGACCAGCCCCAGCATTTT.

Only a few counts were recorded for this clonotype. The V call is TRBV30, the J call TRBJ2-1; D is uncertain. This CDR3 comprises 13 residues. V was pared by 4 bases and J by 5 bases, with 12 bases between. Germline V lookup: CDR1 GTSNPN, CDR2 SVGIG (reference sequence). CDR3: CAWISRGNNEQFF. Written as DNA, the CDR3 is TGTGCCTGGATATCAAGAGGTAACAATGAGCAGTTCTTC.

CDR3 in amino acids: CASSSEAGLAGGPRNEQFF. CDR3 coding DNA: TGTGCCAGCAGCTCAGAGGCGGGACTAGCGGGAGGGCCGCGGAATGAGCAGTTCTTC. This chain connects TRBV11-3 to TRBJ2-1; 16 bases match TRBD2. This CDR3 is built from 19 residues. Losses at the gene ends were 4 bases for V and 7 bases for J; bases not matched to a gene: 13. Germline V CDR1 and CDR2: SGHNT, YENEEA.

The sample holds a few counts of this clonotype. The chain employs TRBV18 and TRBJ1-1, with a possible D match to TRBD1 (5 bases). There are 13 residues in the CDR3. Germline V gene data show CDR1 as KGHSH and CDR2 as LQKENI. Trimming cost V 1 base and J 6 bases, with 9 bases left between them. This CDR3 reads CASSPQGTAEAFF. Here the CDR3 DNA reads TGTGCCAGCTCACCACAGGGGACGGCTGAAGCTTTCTTT.

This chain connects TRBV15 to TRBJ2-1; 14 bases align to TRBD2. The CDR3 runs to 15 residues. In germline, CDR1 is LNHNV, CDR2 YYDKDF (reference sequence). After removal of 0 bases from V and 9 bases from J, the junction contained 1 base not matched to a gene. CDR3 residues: CATSRDGTSGSEQFF. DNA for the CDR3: TGTGCCACCAGCAGAGATGGGACTAGCGGGAGTGAGCAGTTCTTC.

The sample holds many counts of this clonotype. CDR3 region: CASSRRTGSDQPQHF. The CDR3 coding sequence is TGTGCCAGCAGTCGAAGGACAGGTTCAGATCAGCCCCAGCATTTT. J is TRBJ1-5 and V is TRBV28, with 7 positions matching TRBD1. The CDR3 sequence is 15 residues long. Germline CDR1 and CDR2: MDHEN and SYDVKM. V dropped 5 bases and J dropped 5; count of bases not matched to a gene: 9.

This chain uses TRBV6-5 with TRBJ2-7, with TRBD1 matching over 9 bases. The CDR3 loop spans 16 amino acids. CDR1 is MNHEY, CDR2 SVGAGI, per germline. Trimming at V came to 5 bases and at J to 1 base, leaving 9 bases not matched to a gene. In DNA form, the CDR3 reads TGTGCCAGCAGTGGCCTATACAGGGGGCAATCCTACGAGCAGTACTTC. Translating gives CASSGLYRGQSYEQYF.

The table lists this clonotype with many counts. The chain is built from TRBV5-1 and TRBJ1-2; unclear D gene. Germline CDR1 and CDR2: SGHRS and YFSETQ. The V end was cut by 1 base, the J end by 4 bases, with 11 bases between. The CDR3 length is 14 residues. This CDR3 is CASSLPESFYGYTF. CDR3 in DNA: TGCGCCAGCAGCTTGCCAGAGTCCTTCTATGGCTACACCTTC.

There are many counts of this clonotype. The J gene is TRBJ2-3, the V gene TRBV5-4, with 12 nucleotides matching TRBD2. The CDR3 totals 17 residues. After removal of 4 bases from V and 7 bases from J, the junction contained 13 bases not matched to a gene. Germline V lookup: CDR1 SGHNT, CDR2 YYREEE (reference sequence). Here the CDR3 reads CASSTGLAGRVMNTQYF. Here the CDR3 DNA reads TGTGCCAGCAGCACAGGACTAGCGGGACGGGTAATGAATACGCAGTATTTT. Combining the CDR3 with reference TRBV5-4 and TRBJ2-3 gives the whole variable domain ETGVTQSPTHLIKTRGQQVTLRCSSQSGHNTVSWYQQALGQGPQFIFQYYREEENGRGNFPPRFSGLQFPNYSSELNVNALELDDSALYLCASSTGLAGRVMNTQYFGPGTRLTVL.

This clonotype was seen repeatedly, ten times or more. CDR3 DNA: TGTGCCAGCAGTGAATCTTTTGTCTATGGCTACACCTTC. Translated: CASSESFVYGYTF. V usage is TRBV2 and J usage is TRBJ1-2; D not certain. V lost 2 bases, J lost 4 bases, and 8 bases lay in between. This CDR3 comprises 13 residues. Per the germline V gene, CDR1 is SNHLY and CDR2 is FYNNEI.

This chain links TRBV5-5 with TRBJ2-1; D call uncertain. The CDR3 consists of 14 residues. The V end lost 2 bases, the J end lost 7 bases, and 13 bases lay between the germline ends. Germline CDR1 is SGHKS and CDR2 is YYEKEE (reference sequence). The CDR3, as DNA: TGTGCCAGCAGCTTAAAGGCAGTCTGGAATGAGCAGTTCTTC. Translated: CASSLKAVWNEQFF.

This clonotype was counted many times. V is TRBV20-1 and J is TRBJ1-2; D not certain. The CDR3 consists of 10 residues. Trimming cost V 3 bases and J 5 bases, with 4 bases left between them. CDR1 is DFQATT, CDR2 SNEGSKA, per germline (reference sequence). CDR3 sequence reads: CSARDYGYTF. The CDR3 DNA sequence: TGCAGTGCTAGGGATTATGGCTACACCTTC.

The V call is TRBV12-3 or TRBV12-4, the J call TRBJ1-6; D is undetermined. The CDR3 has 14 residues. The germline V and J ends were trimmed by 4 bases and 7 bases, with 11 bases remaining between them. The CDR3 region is CASSWALLNSPLHF. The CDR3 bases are TGTGCCAGCAGTTGGGCCCTATTAAATTCACCCCTCCACTTT.

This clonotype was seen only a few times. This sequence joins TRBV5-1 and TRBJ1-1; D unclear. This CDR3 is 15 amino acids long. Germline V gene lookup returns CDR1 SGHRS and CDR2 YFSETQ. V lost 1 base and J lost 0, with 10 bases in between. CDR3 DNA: TGCGCCAGCAGCTTGTTACCACGGATGAACACTGAAGCTTTCTTT. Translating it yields CASSLLPRMNTEAFF.

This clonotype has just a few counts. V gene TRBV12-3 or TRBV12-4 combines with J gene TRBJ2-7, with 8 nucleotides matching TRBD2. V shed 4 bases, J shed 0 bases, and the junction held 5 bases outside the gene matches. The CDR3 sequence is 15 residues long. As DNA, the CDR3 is TGTGCCAGCAGTTATGGCGGGGGGAGCTCCTACGAGCAGTACTTC. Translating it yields CASSYGGGSSYEQYF.

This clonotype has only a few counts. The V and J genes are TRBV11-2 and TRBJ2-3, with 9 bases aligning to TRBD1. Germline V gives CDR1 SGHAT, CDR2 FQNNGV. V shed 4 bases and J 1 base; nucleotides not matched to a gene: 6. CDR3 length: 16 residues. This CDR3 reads CASSSGQGWGTDTQYF. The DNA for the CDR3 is TGTGCCAGCAGCTCGGGACAGGGATGGGGCACAGATACGCAGTATTTT. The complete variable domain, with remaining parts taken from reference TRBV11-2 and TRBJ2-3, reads EAGVAQSPRYKIIEKRQSVAFWCNPISGHATLYWYQQILGQGPKLLIQFQNNGVVDDSQLPKDRFSAERLKGVDSTLKIQPAKLEDSAVYLCASSSGQGWGTDTQYFGPGTRLTVL.

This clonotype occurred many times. CDR3: CSVEVTSGYNEQFF. For the CDR3, the DNA is TGCAGCGTTGAAGTAACTAGCGGCTACAATGAGCAGTTCTTC. The genes are TRBV29-1 and TRBJ2-1; 8 bases agree with TRBD2. The CDR3 is 14 residues long. Germline V gene sequence: CDR1 SQVTM, CDR2 ANQGSEA. Trimming took 1 base from V and 3 from J; bases not matched to a gene: 2.

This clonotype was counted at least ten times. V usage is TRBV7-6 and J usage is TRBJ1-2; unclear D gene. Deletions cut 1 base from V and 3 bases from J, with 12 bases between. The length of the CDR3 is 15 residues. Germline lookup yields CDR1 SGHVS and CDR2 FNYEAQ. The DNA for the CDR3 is TGTGCCAGCAGCTTAGTTCCGGGTTCGGACTATGGCTACACCTTC. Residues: CASSLVPGSDYGYTF. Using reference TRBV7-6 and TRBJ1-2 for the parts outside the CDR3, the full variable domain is GAGVSQSPRYKVTKRGQDVALRCDPISGHVSLYWYRQALGQGPEFLTYFNYEAQQDKSGLPNDRFSAERPEGSISTLTIQRTEQRDSAMYRCASSLVPGSDYGYTFGSGTRLTVV.

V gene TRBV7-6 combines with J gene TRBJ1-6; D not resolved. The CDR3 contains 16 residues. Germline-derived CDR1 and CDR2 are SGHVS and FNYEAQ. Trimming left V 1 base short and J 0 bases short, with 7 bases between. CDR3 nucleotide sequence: TGTGCCAGCAGCTTAGACTCTAGCTCCTATAATTCACCCCTCCACTTT. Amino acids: CASSLDSSSYNSPLHF.

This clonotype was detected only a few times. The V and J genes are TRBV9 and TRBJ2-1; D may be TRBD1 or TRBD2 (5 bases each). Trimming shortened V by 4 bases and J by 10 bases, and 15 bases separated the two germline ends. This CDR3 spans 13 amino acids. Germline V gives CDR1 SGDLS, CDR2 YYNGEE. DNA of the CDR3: TGTGCCAGCAGCTTCGGGGACCGAGGGGAGCAGTTCTTC. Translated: CASSFGDRGEQFF.

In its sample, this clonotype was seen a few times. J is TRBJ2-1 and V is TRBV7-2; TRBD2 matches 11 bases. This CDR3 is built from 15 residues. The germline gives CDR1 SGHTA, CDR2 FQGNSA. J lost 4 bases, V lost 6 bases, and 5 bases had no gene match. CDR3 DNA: TGTGCCAGCAGGACCCGACTAGCGGGGTACAATGAGCAGTTCTTC. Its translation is CASRTRLAGYNEQFF.

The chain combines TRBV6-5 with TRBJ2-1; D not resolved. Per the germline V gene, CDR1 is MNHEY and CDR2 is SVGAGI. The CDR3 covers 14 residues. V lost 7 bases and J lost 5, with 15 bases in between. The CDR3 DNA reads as TGTGCCAGCACCCTAACGATGGCCCACAATGAGCAGTTCTTC. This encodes CASTLTMAHNEQFF.